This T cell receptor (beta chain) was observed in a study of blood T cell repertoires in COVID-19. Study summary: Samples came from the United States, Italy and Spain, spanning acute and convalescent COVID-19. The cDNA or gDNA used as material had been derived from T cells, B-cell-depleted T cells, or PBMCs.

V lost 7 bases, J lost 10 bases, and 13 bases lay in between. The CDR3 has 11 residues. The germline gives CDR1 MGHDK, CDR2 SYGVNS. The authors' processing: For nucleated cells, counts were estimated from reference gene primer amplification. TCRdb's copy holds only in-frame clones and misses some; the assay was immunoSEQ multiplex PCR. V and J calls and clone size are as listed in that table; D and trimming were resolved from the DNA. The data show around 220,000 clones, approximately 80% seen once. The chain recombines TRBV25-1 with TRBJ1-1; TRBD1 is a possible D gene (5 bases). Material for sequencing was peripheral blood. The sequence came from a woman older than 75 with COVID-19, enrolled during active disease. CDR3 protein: CASTAGQRAFF. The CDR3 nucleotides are TGTGCCAGCACAGCGGGGCAACGAGCTTTCTTT.